This entry lists 3 T cell receptor beta chains sequenced from one sample in a study of radiation and T cells in renal cell carcinoma. This sample's time point: blood 4 weeks post-SBRT, at nephrectomy. Treatment of the sample: 15 Gy SBRT to primary tumor, nephrectomy 4 weeks later. The protocol was immunoSEQ multiplex PCR, while the TCRdb copy is restricted to in-frame clones and leaves out a portion. This table holds approximately 86,000 clones, around 81% found once. This sample comprised blood, obtained from a patient whose treatment included radiotherapy and nephrectomy. The receptors come from a man in his forties or fifties with renal cell carcinoma.

The J gene is TRBJ2-1, the V gene TRBV5-4; 9 bases line up with TRBD2. Germline-derived CDR1 and CDR2 are SGHNT and YYREEE (reference sequence). CDR3 length equals 14 residues. Losses at the gene ends were 4 bases for V and 8 bases for J; bases not matched to a gene: 7. The CDR3 sequence is CASSTGTSSDEQFF. In DNA, the CDR3 is TGTGCCAGCAGCACCGGGACTAGCTCCGATGAGCAGTTCTTC.

The V gene is TRBV7-6, the J gene TRBJ1-3, with 10 bases matching TRBD1. CDR1 SGHVS and CDR2 FNYEAQ come from the germline V gene. The CDR3 consists of 14 residues. V was clipped by 3 bases and J by 7 bases; unmatched bases: 3. The CDR3 DNA sequence: TGTGCCAGCAGCTTGGGGGACAGGGGTAACACCATATATTTT. It yields the protein CASSLGDRGNTIYF.

The chain carries TRBV5-1 and TRBJ2-7, with D possibly TRBD2 on 7 matching bases. This CDR3 spans 17 amino acids. Germline-derived CDR1 and CDR2 are SGHRS and YFSETQ. The V end was cut by 5 bases, the J end by 2 bases, with 23 bases between. CDR3 DNA: TGCGCCAGCAGGAATACCCCCCACGAGGGGGGGCCCTACGAGCAGTACTTC. This translates into CASRNTPHEGGPYEQYF.